This T cell receptor (beta chain) was recovered during a study of CD8 T cells in Susac syndrome. This CDR3 spans 17 amino acids. V lost 4 bases to trimming and J lost 2 bases, with 16 bases between them. Germline CDR1 is SGHRS and CDR2 is YFSETQ. Random hexamers were used to reverse transcribe about 0.5 to 1 ug of RNA. Amplification of TCR beta CDR3 across 54 Vbeta and 13 Jbeta was performed with immunoSEQ multiplex PCR. TCRdb used MiXCR to reprocess the immunoSEQ multiplex PCR reads, holding one entry per CDR3 protein. The sample yields around 200,000 distinct CDR3 sequences, 95% seen once. The receptor was isolated from a human donor with multiple sclerosis. The chain uses TRBV5-1 and TRBJ2-6; a weak D match, TRBD2 (5 bases). Sequenced sample: CD4+ T cells from PBMCs. The chain's CDR3 is CASSLDPGRTGANVLTF. The CDR3, as DNA: TGCGCCAGCAGCCTAGATCCGGGAAGAACTGGGGCCAACGTCCTGACTTTC. Filled out from reference TRBV5-1 and TRBJ2-6, the complete variable domain reads KAGVTQTPRYLIKTRGQQVTLSCSPISGHRSVSWYQQTPGQGLQFLFEYFSETQRNKGNFPGRFSGRQFSNSRSEMNVSTLELGDSALYLCASSLDPGRTGANVLTFGAGSRLTVL.